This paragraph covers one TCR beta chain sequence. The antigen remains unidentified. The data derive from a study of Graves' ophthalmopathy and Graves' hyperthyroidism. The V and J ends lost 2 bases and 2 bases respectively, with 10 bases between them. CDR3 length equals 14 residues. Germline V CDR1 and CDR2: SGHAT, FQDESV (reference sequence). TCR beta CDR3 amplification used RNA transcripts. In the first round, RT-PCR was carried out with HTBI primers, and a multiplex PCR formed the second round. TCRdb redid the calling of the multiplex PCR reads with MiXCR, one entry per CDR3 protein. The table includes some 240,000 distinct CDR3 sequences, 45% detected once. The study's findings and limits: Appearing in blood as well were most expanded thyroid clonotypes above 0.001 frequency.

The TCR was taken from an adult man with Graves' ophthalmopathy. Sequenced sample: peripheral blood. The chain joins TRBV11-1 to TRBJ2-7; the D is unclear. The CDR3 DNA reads TGTGCCAGCAGCTTATCTCCCTCCACCTACGAGCAGTACTTC. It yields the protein CASSLSPSTYEQYF. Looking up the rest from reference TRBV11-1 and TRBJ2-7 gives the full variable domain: EAEVAQSPRYKITEKSQAVAFWCDPISGHATLYWYRQILGQGPELLVQFQDESVVDDSQLPKDRFSAERLKGVDSTLKIQPAELGDSAMYLCASSLSPSTYEQYFGPGTRLTVT.